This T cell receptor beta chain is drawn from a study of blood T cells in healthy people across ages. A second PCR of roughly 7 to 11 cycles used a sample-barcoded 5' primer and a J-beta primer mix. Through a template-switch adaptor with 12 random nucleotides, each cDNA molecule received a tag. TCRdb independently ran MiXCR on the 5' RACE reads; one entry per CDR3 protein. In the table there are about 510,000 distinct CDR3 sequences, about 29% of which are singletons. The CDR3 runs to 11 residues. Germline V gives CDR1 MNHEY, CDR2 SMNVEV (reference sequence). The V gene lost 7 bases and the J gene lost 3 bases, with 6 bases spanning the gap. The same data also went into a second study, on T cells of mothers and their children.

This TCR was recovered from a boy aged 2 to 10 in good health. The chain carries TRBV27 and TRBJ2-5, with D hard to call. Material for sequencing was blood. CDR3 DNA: TGTGCCAGCAAGAGTGAAGAGACCCAGTACTTC. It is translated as CASKSEETQYF.